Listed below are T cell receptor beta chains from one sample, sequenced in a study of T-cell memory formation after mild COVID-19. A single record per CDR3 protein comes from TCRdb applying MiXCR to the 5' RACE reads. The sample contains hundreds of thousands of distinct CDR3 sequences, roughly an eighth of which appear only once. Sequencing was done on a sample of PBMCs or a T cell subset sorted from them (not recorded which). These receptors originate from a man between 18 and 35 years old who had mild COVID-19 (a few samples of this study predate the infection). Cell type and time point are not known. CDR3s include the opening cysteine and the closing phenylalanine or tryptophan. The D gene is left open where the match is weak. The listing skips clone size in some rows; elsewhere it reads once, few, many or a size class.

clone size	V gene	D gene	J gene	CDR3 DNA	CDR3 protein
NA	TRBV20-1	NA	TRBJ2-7	TGCAGTGCTAGCGGTCGCTTGGGAGACTCCTACGAGCAGTACTTC	CSASGRLGDSYEQYF
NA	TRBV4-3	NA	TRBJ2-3	TGCGCCAGCAGCCAAGACCTCGGAGTGTACGACGCGGCGTGGTATTTT	CASSQDLGVYDAAWYF
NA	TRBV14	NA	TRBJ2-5	TGTGCCAGCAGCCTTGGCGGGGTAATTGAGACCCAGTACTTC	CASSLGGVIETQYF
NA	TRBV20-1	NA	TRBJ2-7	TGCAGTGCTAGAGGGGGGGGACAGACTTCTTACGAGCAGTACTTC	CSARGGGQTSYEQYF
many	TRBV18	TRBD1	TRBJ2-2	TGTGCCAGCTCACCACCGGACAGGGCATTAATCGGGGAGCTGTTTTTT	CASSPPDRALIGELFF
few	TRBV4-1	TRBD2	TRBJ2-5	TGCGCCAGCAGCCAATCCCCACGCGGGGGGCAAGAGACCCAGTACTTC	CASSQSPRGGQETQYF
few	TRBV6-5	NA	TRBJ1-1	TGTGCCAGCAGTCCAGAGCATGGGGGGCGAGGAGCTTTCTTT	CASSPEHGGRGAFF
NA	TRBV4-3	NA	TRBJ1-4	TGCGCCAGCAGCCAAGATACGGCAGGGAATGAAAAACTGTTTTTT	CASSQDTAGNEKLFF
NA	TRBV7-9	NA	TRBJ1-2	TGTGCCAGCAGCTTAGGACGGGGCGCGGGGGGCTACACCTTC	CASSLGRGAGGYTF
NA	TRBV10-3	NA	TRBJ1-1	TGTGCCATCCGGGGCAGAGAGAACACTGAAGCTTTCTTT	CAIRGRENTEAFF
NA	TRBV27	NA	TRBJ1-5	TGTGCCAGCAGGGAAATGGGGCTTGGCAATCAGCCCCAGCATTTT	CASREMGLGNQPQHF
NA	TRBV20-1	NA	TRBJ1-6	TGCAGTGCTCTGACACCTAATTCACCCCTCCACTTT	CSALTPNSPLHF
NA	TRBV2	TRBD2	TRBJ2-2	TGTGCCAGCGAGGGCGCGGGGGACACCGGGGAGCTGTTTTTT	CASEGAGDTGELFF
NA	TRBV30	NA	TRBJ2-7	TGTGCCTGGAGTTTCCCGGGGGGCACCTACGAGCAGTACTTC	CAWSFPGGTYEQYF
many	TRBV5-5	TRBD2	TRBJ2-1	TGTGCCAGCAGCTCAACCCGGGGGGGCAATGAGCAGTTCTTC	CASSSTRGGNEQFF
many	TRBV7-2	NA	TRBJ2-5	TGTGCCAGCAGACCTAACGGGGGGCCGGAGACCCAGTACTTC	CASRPNGGPETQYF
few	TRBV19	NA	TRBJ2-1	TGTGCCAGTAGTACGGGGGGCCGCAGCGGGAATGAGCAGTTCTTC	CASSTGGRSGNEQFF
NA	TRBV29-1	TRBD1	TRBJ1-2	TGCAGCGTCCCCCTCCGGGACAGGATTAACTATGGCTACACCTTC	CSVPLRDRINYGYTF
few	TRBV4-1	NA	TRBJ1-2	TGCGCCAGCAGCCAAGAAGCGGGTACTAACTATGGCTACACCTTC	CASSQEAGTNYGYTF
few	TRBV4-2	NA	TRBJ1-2	TGTGCCAGCAGCCAAGAATTGCAACCCCTCTATGGCTACACCTTC	CASSQELQPLYGYTF
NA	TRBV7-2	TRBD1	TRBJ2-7	TGTGCCAGCAGCCGGAGACAGGGAGCCTACGAGCAGTACTTC	CASSRRQGAYEQYF
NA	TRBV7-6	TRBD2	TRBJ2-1	TGTGCCAGCAGTGTTAGCGGGGGTGACTACAATGAGCAGTTCTTC	CASSVSGGDYNEQFF
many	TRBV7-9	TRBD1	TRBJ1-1	TGTGCCAGCAGCCTGACAGGGATGTACACTGAAGCTTTCTTT	CASSLTGMYTEAFF
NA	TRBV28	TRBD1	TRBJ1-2	TGTGCCAGCATCTCTCGCAGGGGGCATGGCTACACCTTC	CASISRRGHGYTF
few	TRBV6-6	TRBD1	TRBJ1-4	TGTGCCAGTACCGATCCGGGACAGTTGTTATCATTTTTT	CASTDPGQLLSFF
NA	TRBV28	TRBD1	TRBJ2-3	TGTGCCAGCAGTCGGGACAGCCAAGATACGCAGTATTTT	CASSRDSQDTQYF
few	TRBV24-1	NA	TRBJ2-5	TGTGCCACCAGTGATAAAGGGCTTCAAGAGACCCAGTACTTC	CATSDKGLQETQYF
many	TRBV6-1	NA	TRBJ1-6	TGTGCCAGCAGTAGGGGGGGTACGGCAAGATCACCCCTCCACTTT	CASSRGGTARSPLHF
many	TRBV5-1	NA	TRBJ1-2	TGCGCCAGCAGCTTTGGGAGCCGGGTTGGCGGCTACACCTTC	CASSFGSRVGGYTF
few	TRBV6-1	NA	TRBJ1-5	TGTGCCAGCATGGAAGGACATAGCAATCAGCCCCAGCATTTT	CASMEGHSNQPQHF